The text below deals with one T cell receptor (beta chain). Its specificity is not known. The germline gives CDR1 LNHDA, CDR2 SQIVND (reference sequence). V shed 1 base and J shed 4 bases, with 10 bases lying between them. The CDR3 consists of 14 residues. RNA extraction was followed by reverse transcription into cDNA, which acted as the sequencing template. Some clones are missing from TCRdb's copy, which holds only in-frame ones; the method was immunoSEQ multiplex PCR. Found here are roughly 4,000 clones, 69% of them singletons; the top ten hold 7.9%. Documented treatment: oral pan-JAK inhibitor, 5-10 mg twice daily. Individuals with alopecia areata gave both lesional scalp punch biopsies and peripheral blood for collection. The sample comes from a study of CD8+ T cells in alopecia areata. Study summary: Oral tofacitinib (5 to 10 mg twice daily) was administered to treated patients. Regarding the study as a whole: It was observed that many expanded lesional clones persisted in scalp and blood during tofacitinib.

This clonotype was obtained from a human donor with alopecia areata. Specimen: skin, collected at week 24, from a patient treated with tofacitinib. J is TRBJ1-2 and V is TRBV19; D is possibly TRBD1 (5 bases). Here the CDR3 reads CASSIVQGGYGYTF. CDR3 in DNA: TGTGCCAGTAGTATAGTGCAGGGCGGCTATGGCTACACCTTC.